The subject of this entry is one TCR beta chain. The PCR ran on 60 Vbeta and 13 Jbeta primers. The method was immunoSEQ multiplex PCR; TCRdb's version includes in-frame clones alone and lacks a portion of them. The sample totals about 83,000 clones. The sample originates from a study of cytomegalovirus exposure and HLA in healthy donors. The TCR originated in a man in his late teens or twenties in good health and CMV-seropositive. The sequencing input was PBMCs.

Here the CDR3 reads CASSLGTGWDEQYF. DNA for the CDR3: TGTGCCAGCAGCTTGGGTACGGGATGGGACGAGCAGTACTTC. The rearrangement uses TRBV5-6 and TRBJ2-7, with a weak D call TRBD2 (5 bases). Germline CDR1 is SGHDT and CDR2 is YYEEEE. The CDR3 is 14 residues long. V lost 0 bases to trimming and J lost 5 bases, with 12 bases between them.